This T cell receptor beta chain was captured in a study of blood T cell repertoires in COVID-19. Whole-study context: PBMCs, B-cell-depleted T cells, or T cells provided the cDNA or gDNA that made up the material.

Per the study methods: Using reference gene primer amplification, nucleated cell counts were estimated. The data were produced by immunoSEQ multiplex PCR, yet TCRdb's version contains in-frame clones alone and is incomplete. V, J and clone size are those of that table, while D and trimming were read from the DNA. The sample has over 350,000 clones; about 85% are singletons. The germline gives CDR1 SGDLS, CDR2 YYNGEE. This CDR3 comprises 15 residues. The V end was cut by 1 base, the J end by 1 base, with 9 bases between. The chain has TRBV9 and TRBJ1-5, with D possibly being TRBD1 (5 bases). This clonotype was obtained from a young woman with acute COVID-19. The source material was PBMCs or T cells enriched from blood (not recorded which). CDR3 in amino acids: CASSVTAGSNQPQHF. The DNA of the CDR3 is TGTGCCAGCAGCGTAACAGCAGGGAGCAATCAGCCCCAGCATTTT.